The rows below give T cell receptor beta chains drawn from one sample of a study of cytomegalovirus exposure and HLA in healthy donors. Profiled with immunoSEQ multiplex PCR; TCRdb holds only in-frame clones, not every one. The sample lists 110,000 or so clones; 70% to 85% were seen once. Material: PBMCs. These receptors all stem from a woman aged 18-29 years in good health and CMV-seronegative. CDR3s include the opening cysteine and the closing phenylalanine or tryptophan. Fields, in order: J gene, V gene, CDR3 protein.

>TRBJ1-5|TRBV27
CASSLLSGTGSNQPQHF
>TRBJ2-7|TRBV5-5
CASSLEAGQVTYEQYF
>TRBJ2-5|TRBV5-1
CASSPTGLAETQYF
>TRBJ1-2|TRBV6-4
CASSDSEGGDGYTF
>TRBJ1-1|TRBV5-1
CASSLKWAPNTEAFF
>TRBJ2-2|TRBV5-1
CASSQLDTESGELFF
>TRBJ2-3|TRBV7-2
CASSLATGEGSDTQYF
>TRBJ1-1|TRBV19
CASSIGSGRVNTEAFF
>TRBJ1-1|TRBV27
CASSLQGLNTEAFF
>TRBJ2-1|TRBV4-1
CASSQKAASGRGDEQFF
>TRBJ2-2|TRBV29-1
CSCNRDRYTGELFF
>TRBJ2-3|TRBV27
CARDRGRTDTQYF
>TRBJ2-1|TRBV19
CATSRAASSYNEQFF
>TRBJ2-5|TRBV2
CASSDVLAGQETQYF
>TRBJ2-7|TRBV28
CASSLSGTGPGKQYF
>TRBJ1-2|TRBV30
CAWRQAGRNGYTF
>TRBJ1-1|TRBV6-5
CASTGQPSNTEAFF
>TRBJ1-1|TRBV27
CASRWVRDTEAFF
>TRBJ2-3|TRBV11-3
CASSLTNWYSTDTQYF
>TRBJ2-5|TRBV5-4
CASSLGGGLETQYF
>TRBJ1-5|TRBV5-5
CASSPTGGNQPQHF
>TRBJ2-1|TRBV30
CAWGRDYQFF
>TRBJ1-5|TRBV30
CAWSVRGGGRNQPQHF
>TRBJ1-3|TRBV29-1
CSVAGLASPTTIYF
>TRBJ2-1|TRBV11-2
CASSLVPGGNEQFF
>TRBJ2-6|TRBV4-1
CASSQQGATGANVLTF
>TRBJ1-1|TRBV7-9
CASSILGGGWDTEAFF
>TRBJ1-2|TRBV19
CASSILARVFASGYTF
>TRBJ2-7|TRBV2
CASSDPLAGNEQYF
>TRBJ2-1|TRBV6-1
CASSPGWSYNEQFF
>TRBJ2-5|TRBV9
CASSVDEGGPGETQYF
>TRBJ2-3|TRBV6-1
CASSEVTGGADTQYF
>TRBJ1-1|TRBV9
CASSVGHLNTEAFF
>TRBJ1-1|TRBV15
CATSRDRFRAFF
>TRBJ1-2|TRBV12-2
CASRFHFHGDWGYTF
>TRBJ2-3|TRBV6-6
CASSPLDRGTDTQYF
>TRBJ1-2|TRBV4-3
CASSQEGVAPSYGYTF
>TRBJ1-5|TRBV28
CASSFRARFDQPQHF
>TRBJ1-5|TRBV4-1
CASSQDGTANQPQHF
>TRBJ2-2|TRBV7-9
CASSFSARAWAGELFF
>TRBJ1-1|TRBV28
CASRADRVEAFF
>TRBJ1-1|TRBV29-1
CSVMGRMNTEAFF
>.|TRBV7-2
CASSLEGGGPYEQYF
>TRBJ2-5|TRBV9
CATAAGSQETQYF
>TRBJ1-5|TRBV18
CASSPGQSNQPQHF
>TRBJ1-6|TRBV30
CAWSVYGTDDNSPLHF
>TRBJ2-7|TRBV9
CASSVAGTGAYEQYF
>TRBJ1-2|TRBV4-2
CASSQDVGSYYGYTF
>.|TRBV5-1
CASSLMSYEQYF
>TRBJ2-5|TRBV18
CASSPRASETQYF
>TRBJ2-1|TRBV5-1
CASSLSGGSYNEQFF
>TRBJ2-6|TRBV11-2
CASSLVPLSGANVLTF
>TRBJ1-2|TRBV28
CASSSQTGGTGYTF
>TRBJ2-3|TRBV11-3
CASSYGGFTDTQYF
>TRBJ1-3|TRBV6-5
CASRSGWAGNTIYF
>TRBJ2-5|TRBV15
CATSRVGPLASGGRYQETQYF
>TRBJ2-1|TRBV19
CASSLAGVNNEQFF
>TRBJ1-1|TRBV5-1
CASTPQVSMNTEAFF
>TRBJ2-1|TRBV4-2
CASSQAALAGYEQFF
>TRBJ2-1|TRBV28
CASSSLRQGVLNEQFF